This TCR beta chain stems from a study of T cell repertoires in cytomegalovirus infection. Turning to the study itself: Recently described HLA-C-restricted plus well-studied HLA-B-restricted CMV epitopes were used.

The CDR3 has 16 residues. Trimming removed 2 bases from V and 3 bases from J; junction bases left unmatched: 4. CDR1 and CDR2 from the germline V gene are MNHNS and SASEGT. This clonotype came up a few times. The antigen remains unidentified. Each CDR3 protein gets one entry after TCRdb re-called the reads with MiXCR. Among about 920,000 distinct CDR3 sequences, around 30% were seen once, and the ten largest hold over 12%. Study-level points and caveats: Based on cumulative public TCR beta family frequency, carriers of CMV plus the relevant HLA were identified. The study found HLA-C-restricted CMV-specific TCR beta clonotypes dominating the ex vivo response.

This receptor was taken from a human donor in good health (CMV status not recorded). Some clones in this sample may be carry-over from other donors' samples. Material: cultured CD8+ T cells from PBMCs, obtained from culture after CMV antigen stimulation. This chain joins TRBV6-1 and TRBJ2-2; 9 bases agree with TRBD1. CDR3 protein: CASSEYRGRDTGELFF. CDR3 DNA: TGTGCCAGCAGTGAATACAGGGGGCGGGACACCGGGGAGCTGTTTTTT.